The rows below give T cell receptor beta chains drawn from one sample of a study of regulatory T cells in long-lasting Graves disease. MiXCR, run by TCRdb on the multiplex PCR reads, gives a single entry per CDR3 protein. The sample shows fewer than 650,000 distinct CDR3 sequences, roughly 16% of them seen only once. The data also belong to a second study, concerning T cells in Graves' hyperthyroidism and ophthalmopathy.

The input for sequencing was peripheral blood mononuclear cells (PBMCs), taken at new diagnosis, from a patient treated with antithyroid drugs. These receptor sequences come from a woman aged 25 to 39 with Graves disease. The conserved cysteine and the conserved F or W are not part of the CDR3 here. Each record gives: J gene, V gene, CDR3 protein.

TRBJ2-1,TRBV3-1,ASSQELTASQF
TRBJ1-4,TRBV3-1,ASSRSSVAGLDEKLF
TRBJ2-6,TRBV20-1,SAWGTGQGVSGANVLT
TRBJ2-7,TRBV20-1,SAQDNYSYEQY
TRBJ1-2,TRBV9,ASSGRGANYGYT
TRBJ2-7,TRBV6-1,ASSLDRALIYEQY
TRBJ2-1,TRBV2,ASSPRTTSSYNEQF
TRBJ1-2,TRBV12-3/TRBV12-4,ASSSGKVIYGYT
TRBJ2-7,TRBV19,ASSIGQLFYEQY
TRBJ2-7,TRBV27,ASSPGTSMNEQY
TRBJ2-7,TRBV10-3,AISRTGSLEQY
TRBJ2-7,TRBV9,ASSGPGPSYERY
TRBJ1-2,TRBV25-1,ASSGQGKNYGYT
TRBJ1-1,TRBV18,ASSPSGATEAF
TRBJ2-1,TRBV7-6,ASSFRDRYNEQF
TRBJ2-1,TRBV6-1,ASGRQGSVYNEQF
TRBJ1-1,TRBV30,AWSTRPSRRGGNTEAF
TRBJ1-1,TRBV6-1,ASSRLDAF
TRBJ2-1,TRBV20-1,SARGGVGAF
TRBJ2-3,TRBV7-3,ASSPALTSGGRLLTDTQY
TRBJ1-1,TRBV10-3,AISAGGENTEAF
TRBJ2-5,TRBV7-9,ASSSKPGGPRVKETQY
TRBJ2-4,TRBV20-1,SAREILAGRQLAKNIQY
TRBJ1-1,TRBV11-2,ASSSVKGAVNTEAF
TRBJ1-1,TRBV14,ASSLTGRATEAF
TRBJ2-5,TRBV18,ASSRKAPGQGETQY
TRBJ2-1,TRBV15,ATSGAITELGNEQF
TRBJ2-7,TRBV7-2,ASSPPGREQY
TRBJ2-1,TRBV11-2,ASSFVLLGQGANEQF
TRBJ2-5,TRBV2,ASSDGTGVETQY
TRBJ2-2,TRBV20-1,SAGGAGSNTGELF
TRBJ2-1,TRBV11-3,ASSTGQGLYVGEQF
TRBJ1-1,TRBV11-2,ASRRQIEAF
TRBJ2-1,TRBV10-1,AISESRYNEQF
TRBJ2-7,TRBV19,ASNFGGKMNEQY
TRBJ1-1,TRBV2,ARKGGKNTEAF
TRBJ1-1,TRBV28,ASSLQGGWVTEAF
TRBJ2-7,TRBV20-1,SASGRRSGY
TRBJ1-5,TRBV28,ASSLFGQGAHQPQH
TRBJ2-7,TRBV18,ASSPATGGYEQY
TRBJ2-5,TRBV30,AWRGTGYKARGPQETQY
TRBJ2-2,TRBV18,ASSPDPPNTGELF
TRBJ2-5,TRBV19,ASSFRLAGAQETQY
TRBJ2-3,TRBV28,ASRQEKTDTQY